This T cell receptor beta chain was recovered during a study of OX40 agonist ivuxolimab in advanced cancers. Profiling relied on immunoSEQ multiplex PCR, and the TCRdb table lists in-frame clones only, not all of them. The table has about 90,000 clones, more than 80% seen once. Per the germline V gene, CDR1 is GTSNPN and CDR2 is SVGIG (reference sequence). The length of the CDR3 is 14 residues. After removal of 0 bases from V and 5 bases from J, the junction contained 6 bases not matched to a gene. The chain recombines TRBV30 with TRBJ2-5; 7 bases line up with TRBD1. This clonotype was sampled from an adult with an advanced solid tumor such as melanoma, head and neck, liver or kidney cancer. The sample consisted of CD4+ or CD8+ T cells sorted from blood, taken in a trial of the OX40 agonist ivuxolimab. As DNA, the CDR3 is TGTGCCTGGAGTGTTAAGACAGGGCGGGAGACCCAGTACTTC. Protein: CAWSVKTGRETQYF.